The 7 T cell receptor beta chains below come from one sample, sequenced in a study of blood T cell repertoires in COVID-19. Method: immunoSEQ multiplex PCR; TCRdb's copy keeps in-frame clones and lacks some. The sample carries some 300,000 clones, nearly 90% recorded once. The sequenced sample consisted of PBMCs or T cells enriched from blood (not recorded which). These TCRs come from a woman aged 25-40 years who had recovered from COVID-19.

The rearrangement uses TRBV13 and TRBJ1-1, with D perhaps matching TRBD1 (5 bases). This CDR3 has 13 residues. Germline-derived CDR1 and CDR2 are PRHDT and FYEKMQ (reference sequence). Trimming left V 7 bases short and J 1 base short, with 10 bases between. Here the CDR3 DNA reads TGTGCCAGCAAACCCACAGGGAACACTGAAGCTTTCTTT. It translates to CASKPTGNTEAFF.

This chain uses TRBV3-1 (or the pseudogene TRBV3-2) with TRBJ2-7, with D possibly TRBD1 on 6 matching bases. This CDR3 spans 14 amino acids. Germline CDR1 LGHDT, CDR2 YNNKEL (reference sequence). The V gene lost 3 bases and the J gene lost 3 bases, with 12 bases spanning the gap. The CDR3 reads CASSHWDKFYEQYF. CDR3 coding DNA: TGTGCCAGCAGCCATTGGGACAAGTTCTACGAGCAGTACTTC.

The chain links TRBV11-2 to TRBJ1-6, with TRBD1 as a possible D gene (6 bases). V shed 5 bases and J shed 5 bases, with 13 bases lying between them. The CDR3 contains 15 residues. The germline V gene encodes CDR1 SGHAT and CDR2 FQNNGV. Here the CDR3 DNA reads TGTGCCAGCAGCCCCCAGGGGTTCAATAATTCACCCCTCCACTTT. Amino acids: CASSPQGFNNSPLHF.

J is TRBJ2-7 and V is TRBV5-5; perhaps TRBD2 as D (7 bases). The ends were cut back, 3 bases at V and 0 bases at J, with 13 bases in the middle. CDR3 length: 15 residues. The germline V gene encodes CDR1 SGHKS and CDR2 YYEKEE (reference sequence). CDR3 DNA sequence: TGTGCCAGCAGCTGGTCGGGGGGCTTCTCCTACGAGCAGTACTTC. Its protein product is CASSWSGGFSYEQYF. Looking up the rest from reference TRBV5-5 and TRBJ2-7 gives the full variable domain: DAGVTQSPTHLIKTRGQQVTLRCSPISGHKSVSWYQQVLGQGPQFIFQYYEKEERGRGNFPDRFSARQFPNYSSELNVNALLLGDSALYLCASSWSGGFSYEQYFGPGTRLTVT.

The chain uses TRBV28 and TRBJ2-5; a weak D match, TRBD2 (6 bases). Germline V lookup: CDR1 MDHEN, CDR2 SYDVKM. Deletions cut 4 bases from V and 5 bases from J, with 17 bases between. This CDR3 is 15 amino acids long. CDR3 DNA sequence: TGTGCCAGCAGTTCTCCGGGACTCCTAGGGGAGACCCAGTACTTC. Protein: CASSSPGLLGETQYF.

The chain employs TRBV5-1 and TRBJ2-2, with 8 bases identical to TRBD1. The CDR3 has 18 amino acids. V was clipped by 0 bases and J by 5 bases; unmatched bases: 12. Germline assignment: CDR1 SGHRS and CDR2 YFSETQ. The CDR3 is CASSLGTGSGTLTGELFF. DNA for the CDR3: TGCGCCAGCAGCTTGGGGACAGGGAGTGGGACCTTAACCGGGGAGCTGTTTTTT.

The J gene is TRBJ2-7, the V gene TRBV28, with a possible D match to TRBD2 (5 bases). Per germline, CDR1 MDHEN and CDR2 SYDVKM. The CDR3 is 16 residues long. V was cut by 4 bases and J by 3 bases, with 19 bases left in between. The CDR3 DNA reads TGTGCCAGCAGTTCCCCGGGATCTATTCGGGGCTACGAGCAGTACTTC. It translates to CASSSPGSIRGYEQYF.